These 22 T cell receptor beta chains were sequenced from one sample in a study of shared clonotypes between healthy human individuals. Some clones are missing from TCRdb's copy, which holds only in-frame ones; the method was immunoSEQ multiplex PCR. The sample shows about 980,000 clones, over 60% of them seen only once. The sequencing sample was made of memory CD4+ T cells sorted from blood. Stated subset: CD45RA-negative fraction. These receptors originate from a man between 18 and 35 years old in good health.

The chain joins TRBV27 to TRBJ2-2, with 10 bases that match TRBD1. CDR3 length: 16 residues. Germline V gives CDR1 MNHEY, CDR2 SMNVEV (reference sequence). After removal of 8 bases from V and 5 bases from J, the junction contained 11 bases not matched to a gene. CDR3 bases: TGTGCCAGCCGACCCCTCCGGGACAGGGGAACCGGGGAGCTGTTTTTT. This gives the protein CASRPLRDRGTGELFF.

The rearrangement joins TRBV28 to TRBJ2-2, with 7 bases that match TRBD1. The CDR3 contains 13 residues. CDR1 is MDHEN and CDR2 is SYDVKM in the germline V gene. With 11 bases clipped from V and 7 bases from J, the junction kept 10 bases outside the gene matches. CDR3 DNA sequence: TGTGCCGGTAATGACAGGGACAGCGGGGAGCTGTTTTTT. Translating it yields CAGNDRDSGELFF.

This clone showed up many times. The chain couples TRBV14 to TRBJ1-1, with unresolved D. CDR3 length: 15 amino acids. Germline V CDR1 and CDR2: SGHDN, FVKESK. V lost 1 base, J lost 7 bases, and 16 bases lay in between. DNA for the CDR3: TGTGCCAGCAGCCAAGCCCCGACTCCCAGCGGTGAAGCTTTCTTT. Translation: CASSQAPTPSGEAFF.

The chain links TRBV5-1 to TRBJ1-3; 8 positions match TRBD1. This CDR3 contains 17 residues. Trimming at V came to 4 bases and at J to 0 bases, leaving 9 bases not matched to a gene. Germline V CDR1 and CDR2: SGHRS, YFSETQ. The CDR3 DNA reads TGCGCCAGCAGCGGAAACAGGGGGTCGAGCTCTGGAAACACCATATATTTT. Encoded protein: CASSGNRGSSSGNTIYF. Full variable domain (remainder filled in from reference TRBV5-1 and TRBJ1-3): KAGVTQTPRYLIKTRGQQVTLSCSPISGHRSVSWYQQTPGQGLQFLFEYFSETQRNKGNFPGRFSGRQFSNSRSEMNVSTLELGDSALYLCASSGNRGSSSGNTIYFGEGSWLTVV.

This clone was picked up one time. Within the sample, other DNA sequences also encode this same CDR3. The CDR3 sequence is CASSLGTGGNQPQHF. CDR3 bases: TGCGCCAGCAGCTTAGGGACAGGGGGTAATCAGCCCCAGCATTTT. This sequence joins TRBV5-1 and TRBJ1-5; 11 nucleotides align to TRBD1. The CDR3 length is 15 residues. V dropped 2 bases and J dropped 4; count of bases not matched to a gene: 2. CDR1 is SGHRS and CDR2 is YFSETQ in the germline V gene.

In the case of this clone: The same CDR3 arises from other DNA sequences in this sample as well. The V call is TRBV5-1, the J call TRBJ2-5; 10 bases match TRBD1. With 3 bases clipped from V and 5 bases from J, the junction kept 7 bases outside the gene matches. CDR1 and CDR2 from the germline V gene are SGHRS and YFSETQ. The CDR3 covers 15 residues. The CDR3 loop is CASSSGQGGLETQYF. CDR3 nucleotides: TGCGCCAGCAGCTCTGGACAGGGGGGGCTGGAGACCCAGTACTTC.

The chain employs TRBV5-6 and TRBJ2-2, with TRBD2 matching 9 bases. V trimming: 4 bases; J trimming: 7 bases; junction bases outside the gene matches: 8. The germline V gene encodes CDR1 SGHDT and CDR2 YYEEEE. The CDR3 consists of 15 residues. For the CDR3, the DNA is TGTGCCAGCAGCCACGCGGGAGGGTATGTCGGGGAGCTGTTTTTT. Residues: CASSHAGGYVGELFF. The full variable domain, completed using reference TRBV5-6 and TRBJ2-2, is DAGVTQSPTHLIKTRGQQVTLRCSPKSGHDTVSWYQQALGQGPQFIFQYYEEEERQRGNFPDRFSGHQFPNYSSELNVNALLLGDSALYLCASSHAGGYVGELFFGEGSRLTVL.

The CDR3 protein is CASRGQNTIYF. CDR3 nucleotides: TGTGCCAGCAGGGGACAGAACACCATATATTTT. V usage is TRBV6-1 and J usage is TRBJ1-3; 7 bases align to TRBD1. This CDR3 has 11 amino acids. Trimming at V came to 6 bases and at J to 7 bases, leaving 0 bases not matched to a gene. The germline CDR1 and CDR2 sequences are MNHNS and SASEGT.

Here the CDR3 DNA reads TGCAGTGTTTCGGGACAGGGATCCCAGTACTTC. Translated, it gives CSVSGQGSQYF. The rearrangement joins TRBV20-1 to TRBJ2-5; 9 nucleotides match TRBD1. This CDR3 contains 11 residues. CDR1 is DFQATT, CDR2 SNEGSKA, per germline (reference sequence). The V gene end was trimmed by 7 bases and the J gene end by 9 bases; junction bases not matched to a gene: 6.

Of note for this clone: Other DNA variants within this sample encode the same CDR3. The rearrangement links TRBV6-5 to TRBJ2-7, with 8 nucleotides matching TRBD1. CDR1 and CDR2 (germline): MNHEY, SVGAGI. This CDR3 spans 14 amino acids. Trimming took 2 bases from V and 2 from J; bases not matched to a gene: 2. The CDR3 region has the DNA TGTGCCAGCAGTTACGGGACAGGAGCCTACGAGCAGTACTTC. Encoded protein: CASSYGTGAYEQYF.

The chain couples TRBV27 to TRBJ2-7, with D maybe TRBD1 (5 bases). Trimming shortened V by 5 bases and J by 4 bases, and 12 bases separated the two germline ends. Per the germline V gene, CDR1 is MNHEY and CDR2 is SMNVEV (reference sequence). The CDR3 totals 13 residues. CDR3 loop: CASSPRTTYEQYF. The CDR3 nucleotides read TGTGCCAGCAGTCCACGGACAACTTACGAGCAGTACTTC.

The CDR3 region has the DNA TGTGCCTGGATCGGGGCCAACGTCCTGACTTTC. As protein: CAWIGANVLTF. The chain links TRBV30 to TRBJ2-6; no clear D. Deletions cut 4 bases from V and 4 bases from J, with 2 bases between. This CDR3 comprises 11 residues. Germline CDR1 GTSNPN, CDR2 SVGIG (reference sequence).

The DNA of the CDR3 is TGCGCCAGCAGCCAAGATGTAGCTGGCGCGACCCAGTACTTC. It translates to CASSQDVAGATQYF. This sequence joins TRBV4-3 and TRBJ2-5; D call uncertain. Germline CDR1 is LGHNA and CDR2 is YSLEER. This CDR3 has 14 amino acids. V dropped 0 bases and J dropped 7 bases, with 12 bases sitting between them.

This clone was observed a single time. The V and J genes are TRBV6-5 and TRBJ1-1; TRBD1 is a possible D gene (5 bases). V was clipped by 6 bases and J by 3 bases, with 14 bases between them. Germline assignment: CDR1 MNHEY and CDR2 SVGAGI. This CDR3 is built from 14 residues. The CDR3 bases are TGTGCCAGCAGCCTAAAGGGGTCCCACACTGAAGCTTTCTTT. This translates into CASSLKGSHTEAFF.

This clone was picked up one time. The V and J genes are TRBV19 and TRBJ2-2; D is ambiguous. Trimming shortened V by 3 bases and J by 3 bases, and 11 bases separated the two germline ends. The germline V gene encodes CDR1 LNHDA and CDR2 SQIVND (reference sequence). The length of the CDR3 is 15 residues. The CDR3, as DNA: TGTGCCAGTAGTATTGGGATAAAGGACACCGGGGAGCTGTTTTTT. Translating it yields CASSIGIKDTGELFF.

The chain couples TRBV28 to TRBJ1-4; TRBD1 might be the D (5 bases). CDR1 is MDHEN, CDR2 SYDVKM, per germline. Between the trimmed V and J ends, which lost 2 bases and 11 bases, there was a span of 15 bases. CDR3 length equals 14 residues. The chain's CDR3 is CASSLRPGQLKLFF. The CDR3, as DNA: TGTGCCAGCAGTTTAAGACCGGGGCAACTTAAACTGTTTTTT.

For this clone: Other DNA sequences in the sample encode the same CDR3. The chain is built from TRBV5-1 and TRBJ2-2; D might be TRBD1 (6 bases). The CDR3 has 15 residues. V shed 3 bases and J shed 1 base, with 10 bases lying between them. Germline assignment: CDR1 SGHRS and CDR2 YFSETQ. The CDR3, as DNA: TGCGCCAGCAGCTCCGGGACACTGAACACCGGGGAGCTGTTTTTT. This codes for CASSSGTLNTGELFF.

The chain carries TRBV11-2 and TRBJ2-1, with TRBD2 matching over 13 bases. Trimming took 11 bases from V and 2 from J; bases not matched to a gene: 3. Looked up from germline, CDR1 is SGHAT and CDR2 is FQNNGV. This CDR3 is 14 amino acids long. The CDR3 is CAGGLAGAYNEQFF. In DNA form, the CDR3 reads TGTGCCGGTGGACTAGCGGGGGCCTACAATGAGCAGTTCTTC.

This chain uses TRBV10-3 with TRBJ2-7, with TRBD1 matching over 7 bases. This CDR3 is built from 13 residues. CDR1 is ENHRY and CDR2 is SYGVKD in the germline V gene. Trimming cost V 11 bases and J 0 bases; bases outside gene matches: 7. The CDR3 region is CAAGQESSYEQYF. DNA for the CDR3: TGTGCCGCCGGACAGGAGAGCTCCTACGAGCAGTACTTC.

The rearrangement uses TRBV18 and TRBJ2-5, with TRBD1 matching over 7 bases. The CDR3 is made up of 14 amino acids. Germline values: CDR1 KGHSH, CDR2 LQKENI. The V segment lost 4 bases and the J segment 2 bases; nucleotides outside the gene matches: 4. The CDR3 bases are TGTGCCAGCTCACTGGACAGGACTCAAGAGACCCAGTACTTC. Translation: CASSLDRTQETQYF.

The chain links TRBV29-1 to TRBJ2-1; 9 bases map to TRBD1. The germline CDR1 and CDR2 sequences are SQVTM and ANQGSEA. The CDR3 sequence is 17 residues long. The trim removed 6 bases at V and 3 bases at J, leaving 15 bases unmatched. The CDR3 spells CSVIPLTTGGNYNEQFF. The CDR3 region has the DNA TGCAGCGTCATACCCCTCACGACAGGGGGTAACTACAATGAGCAGTTCTTC.

This sequence joins TRBV15 and TRBJ2-6, with D perhaps matching TRBD1 or TRBD2 (6 bases each). The CDR3 has 18 amino acids. Germline CDR1 and CDR2: LNHNV and YYDKDF (reference sequence). Trimming pared 0 bases from V and 4 bases from J, leaving 16 bases between. CDR3 in amino acids: CATSRDVSGGKGANVLTF. CDR3 coding DNA: TGTGCCACCAGCAGAGATGTCTCCGGGGGCAAGGGGGCCAACGTCCTGACTTTC.